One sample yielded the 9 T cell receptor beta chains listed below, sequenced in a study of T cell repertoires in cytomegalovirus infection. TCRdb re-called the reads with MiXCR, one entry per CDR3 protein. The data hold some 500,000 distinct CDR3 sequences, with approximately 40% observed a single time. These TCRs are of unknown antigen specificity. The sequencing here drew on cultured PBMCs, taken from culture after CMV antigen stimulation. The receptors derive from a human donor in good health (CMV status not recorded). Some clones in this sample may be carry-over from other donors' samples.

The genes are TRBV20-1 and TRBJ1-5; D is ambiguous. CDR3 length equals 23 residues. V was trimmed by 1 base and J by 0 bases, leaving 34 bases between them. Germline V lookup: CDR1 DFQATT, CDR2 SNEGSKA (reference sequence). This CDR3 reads CSARVGGKGLGRRVSDSNQPQHF. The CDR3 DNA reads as TGCAGTGCTAGAGTGGGCGGTAAGGGCTTGGGCCGGCGGGTCTCTGATAGCAATCAGCCCCAGCATTTT.

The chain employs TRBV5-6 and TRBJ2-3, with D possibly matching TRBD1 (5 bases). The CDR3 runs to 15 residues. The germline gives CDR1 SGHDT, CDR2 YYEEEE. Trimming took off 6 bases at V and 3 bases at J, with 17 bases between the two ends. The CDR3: CASIGQGVKTDTQYF. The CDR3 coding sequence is TGTGCCAGCATCGGGCAGGGTGTGAAGACAGATACGCAGTATTTT. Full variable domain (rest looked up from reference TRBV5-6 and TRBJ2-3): DAGVTQSPTHLIKTRGQQVTLRCSPKSGHDTVSWYQQALGQGPQFIFQYYEEEERQRGNFPDRFSGHQFPNYSSELNVNALLLGDSALYLCASIGQGVKTDTQYFGPGTRLTVL.

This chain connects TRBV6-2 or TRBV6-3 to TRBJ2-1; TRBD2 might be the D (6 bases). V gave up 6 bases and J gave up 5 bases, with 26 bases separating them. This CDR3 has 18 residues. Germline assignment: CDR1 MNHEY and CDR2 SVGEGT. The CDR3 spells CASSHPSYTLAHDNEQFF. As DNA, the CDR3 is TGTGCCAGCAGCCACCCGTCCTACACCCTAGCGCACGACAATGAGCAGTTCTTC.

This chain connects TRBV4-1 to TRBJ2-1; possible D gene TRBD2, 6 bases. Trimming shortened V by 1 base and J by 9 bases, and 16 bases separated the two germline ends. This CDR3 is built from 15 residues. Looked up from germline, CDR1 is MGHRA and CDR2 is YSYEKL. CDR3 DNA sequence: TGCGCCAGCAGCCAAGGGCCCGGAGGGTGGGGTGAGCAGTTCTTC. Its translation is CASSQGPGGWGEQFF.

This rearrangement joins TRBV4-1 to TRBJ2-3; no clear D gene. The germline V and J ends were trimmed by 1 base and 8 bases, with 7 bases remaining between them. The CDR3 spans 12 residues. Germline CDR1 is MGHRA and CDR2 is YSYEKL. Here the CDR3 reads CASSQVFTTQYF. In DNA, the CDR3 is TGCGCCAGCAGCCAAGTTTTCACTACGCAGTATTTT.

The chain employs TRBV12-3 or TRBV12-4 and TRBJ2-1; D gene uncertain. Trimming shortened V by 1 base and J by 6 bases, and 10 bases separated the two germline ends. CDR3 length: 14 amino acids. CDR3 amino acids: CASSLVGVPNEQFF. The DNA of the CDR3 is TGTGCCAGCAGTTTAGTTGGGGTCCCCAATGAGCAGTTCTTC.

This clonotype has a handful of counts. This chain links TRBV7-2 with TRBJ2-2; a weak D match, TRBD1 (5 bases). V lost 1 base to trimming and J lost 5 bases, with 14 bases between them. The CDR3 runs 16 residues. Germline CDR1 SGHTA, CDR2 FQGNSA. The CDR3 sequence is CASSLEGAPWTGELFF. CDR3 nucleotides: TGTGCCAGCAGCTTAGAAGGGGCCCCGTGGACCGGGGAGCTGTTTTTT.

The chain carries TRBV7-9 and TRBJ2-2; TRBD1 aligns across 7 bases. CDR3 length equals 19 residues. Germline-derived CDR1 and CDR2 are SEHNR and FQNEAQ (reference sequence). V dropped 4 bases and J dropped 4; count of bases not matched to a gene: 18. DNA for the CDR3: TGTGCCAGCAGCTGCTCCACAGGGGAATCGTGCGAGTTCACCGGGGAGCTGTTTTTT. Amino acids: CASSCSTGESCEFTGELFF.

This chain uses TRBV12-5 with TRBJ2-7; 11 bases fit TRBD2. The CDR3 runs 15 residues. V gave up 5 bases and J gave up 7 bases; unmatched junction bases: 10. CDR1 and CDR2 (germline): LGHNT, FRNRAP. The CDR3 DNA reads TGTGCTAGTGGTGCCCGGACTAGCGGGCTGTGGGAGCAGTACTTC. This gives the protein CASGARTSGLWEQYF.